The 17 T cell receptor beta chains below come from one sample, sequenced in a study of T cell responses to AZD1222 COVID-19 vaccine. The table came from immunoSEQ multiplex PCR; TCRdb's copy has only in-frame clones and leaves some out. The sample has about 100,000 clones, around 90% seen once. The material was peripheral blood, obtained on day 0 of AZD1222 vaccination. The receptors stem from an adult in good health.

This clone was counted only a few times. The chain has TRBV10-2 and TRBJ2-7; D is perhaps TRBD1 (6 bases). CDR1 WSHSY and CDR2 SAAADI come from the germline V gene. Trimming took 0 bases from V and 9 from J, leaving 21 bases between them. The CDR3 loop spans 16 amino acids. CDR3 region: CASSESTGTIKQGQYF. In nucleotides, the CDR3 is TGCGCCAGCAGTGAGTCGACGGGAACCATCAAACAGGGGCAGTACTTC.

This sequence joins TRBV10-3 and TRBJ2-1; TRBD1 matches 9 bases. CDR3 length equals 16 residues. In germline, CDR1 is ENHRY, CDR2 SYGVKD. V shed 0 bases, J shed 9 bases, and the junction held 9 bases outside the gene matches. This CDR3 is CAISESRTGDKGEQFF. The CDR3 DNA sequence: TGTGCCATCAGTGAGTCTAGGACAGGGGATAAAGGTGAGCAGTTCTTC.

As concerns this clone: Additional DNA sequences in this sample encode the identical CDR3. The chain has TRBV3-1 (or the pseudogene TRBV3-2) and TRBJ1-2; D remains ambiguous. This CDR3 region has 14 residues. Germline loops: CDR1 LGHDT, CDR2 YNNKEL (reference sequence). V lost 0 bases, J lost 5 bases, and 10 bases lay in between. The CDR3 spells CASSQDRGLYGYTF. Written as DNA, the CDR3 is TGTGCCAGCAGCCAAGATCGAGGGTTGTATGGCTACACCTTC.

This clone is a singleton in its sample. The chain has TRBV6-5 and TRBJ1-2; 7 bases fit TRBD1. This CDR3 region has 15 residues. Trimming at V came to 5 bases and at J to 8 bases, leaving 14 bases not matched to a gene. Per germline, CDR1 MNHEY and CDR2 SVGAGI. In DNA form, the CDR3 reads TGTGCCAGCAGTCCTCACGGAGGGGGCGCGGAAGGCTACACCTTC. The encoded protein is CASSPHGGGAEGYTF.

The CDR3 region has the DNA TGTGCCAGCAGTTTACGTTCAGATACGCAGTATTTT. This translates into CASSLRSDTQYF. The rearrangement joins TRBV28 to TRBJ2-3; D remains ambiguous. This CDR3 spans 12 amino acids. Trimming took off 2 bases at V and 4 bases at J, with 4 bases between the two ends. The germline CDR1 and CDR2 sequences are MDHEN and SYDVKM.

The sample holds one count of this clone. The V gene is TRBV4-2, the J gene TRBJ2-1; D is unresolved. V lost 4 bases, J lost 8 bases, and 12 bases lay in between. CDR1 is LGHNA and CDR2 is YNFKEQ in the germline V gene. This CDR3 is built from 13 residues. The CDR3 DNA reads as TGTGCCAGCAGCCCCCGACTTCGGGATGAGCAGTTCTTC. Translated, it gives CASSPRLRDEQFF.

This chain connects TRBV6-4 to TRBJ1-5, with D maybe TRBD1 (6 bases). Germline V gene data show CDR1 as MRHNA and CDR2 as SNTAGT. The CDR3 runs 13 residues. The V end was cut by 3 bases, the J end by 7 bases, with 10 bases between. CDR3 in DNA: TGTGCCAGCAGTGAGGAAGGGGGGCAGCCCCAGCATTTT. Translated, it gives CASSEEGGQPQHF.

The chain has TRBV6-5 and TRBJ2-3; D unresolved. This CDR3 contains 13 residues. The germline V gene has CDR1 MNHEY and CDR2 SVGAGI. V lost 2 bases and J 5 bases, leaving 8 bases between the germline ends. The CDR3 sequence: CASSYRPRDTQYF. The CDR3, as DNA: TGTGCCAGCAGTTACCGACCGAGAGATACGCAGTATTTT.

This CDR3 reads CASSRESASDSYEQYF. CDR3 sequence (DNA): TGTGCCAGCAGCCGTGAGTCAGCTAGCGACTCCTACGAGCAGTACTTC. The chain carries TRBV7-2 and TRBJ2-7, with D possibly being TRBD2 (6 bases). Germline CDR1 is SGHTA and CDR2 is FQGNSA. The V gene lost 5 bases and the J gene lost 0 bases, with 17 bases spanning the gap. CDR3 length: 16 residues.

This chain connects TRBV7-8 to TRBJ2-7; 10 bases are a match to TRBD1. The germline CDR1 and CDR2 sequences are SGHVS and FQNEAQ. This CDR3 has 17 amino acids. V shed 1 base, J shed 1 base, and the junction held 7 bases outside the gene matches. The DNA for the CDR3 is TGTGCCAGCAGCTTAGAAGGCGGGACAGGGGCTTCCTACGAGCAGTACTTC. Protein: CASSLEGGTGASYEQYF. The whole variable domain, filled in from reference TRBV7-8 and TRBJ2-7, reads GAGVSQSPRYKVAKRGQDVALRCDPISGHVSLFWYQQALGQGPEFLTYFQNEAQLDKSGLPSDRFFAERPEGSVSTLKIQRTQQEDSAVYLCASSLEGGTGASYEQYFGPGTRLTVT.

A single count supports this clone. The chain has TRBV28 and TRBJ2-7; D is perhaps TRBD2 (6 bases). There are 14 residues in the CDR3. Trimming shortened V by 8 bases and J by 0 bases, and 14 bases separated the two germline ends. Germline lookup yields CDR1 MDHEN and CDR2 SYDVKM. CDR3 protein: CASYPSGGSYEQYF. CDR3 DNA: TGTGCCAGCTACCCATCCGGGGGCTCCTACGAGCAGTACTTC.

The CDR3 loop reads CASSLSGANVLTF. The CDR3 region has the DNA TGTGCCAGCAGTCTGTCTGGGGCCAACGTCCTGACTTTC. The J gene is TRBJ2-6, the V gene TRBV28, with no clear D. CDR1 is MDHEN, CDR2 SYDVKM, per germline. Trimming removed 5 bases at V and 1 base at J, with 3 bases between. The CDR3 has 13 amino acids.

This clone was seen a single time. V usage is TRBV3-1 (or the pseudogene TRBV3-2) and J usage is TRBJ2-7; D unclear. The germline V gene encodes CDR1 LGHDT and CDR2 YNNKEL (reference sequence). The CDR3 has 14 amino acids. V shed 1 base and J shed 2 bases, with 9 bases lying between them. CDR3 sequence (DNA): TGTGCCAGCAGCCAAGTGGGTGGACCCTACGAGCAGTACTTC. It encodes CASSQVGGPYEQYF.

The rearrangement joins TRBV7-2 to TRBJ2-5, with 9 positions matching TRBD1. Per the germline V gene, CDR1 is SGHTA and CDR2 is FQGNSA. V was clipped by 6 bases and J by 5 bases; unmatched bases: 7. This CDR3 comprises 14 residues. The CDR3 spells CASSTGTGRETQYF. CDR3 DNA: TGTGCCAGCAGTACCGGGACAGGGAGGGAGACCCAGTACTTC.

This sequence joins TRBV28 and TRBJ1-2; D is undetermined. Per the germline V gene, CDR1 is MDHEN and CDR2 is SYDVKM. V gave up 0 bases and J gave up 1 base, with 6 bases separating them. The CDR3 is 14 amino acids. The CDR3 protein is CASSLWSLNYGYTF. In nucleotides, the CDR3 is TGTGCCAGCAGTTTATGGAGCCTTAACTATGGCTACACCTTC.

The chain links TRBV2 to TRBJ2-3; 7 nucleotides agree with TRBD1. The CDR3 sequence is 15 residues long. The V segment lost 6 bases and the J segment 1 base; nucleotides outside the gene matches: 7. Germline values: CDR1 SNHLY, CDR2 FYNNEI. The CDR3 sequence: CASSWTGLGTDTQYF. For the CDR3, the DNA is TGTGCCAGCAGCTGGACAGGTCTGGGCACAGATACGCAGTATTTT.

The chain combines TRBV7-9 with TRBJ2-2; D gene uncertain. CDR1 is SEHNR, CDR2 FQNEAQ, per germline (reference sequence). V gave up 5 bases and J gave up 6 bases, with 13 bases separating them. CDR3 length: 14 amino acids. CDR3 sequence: CASSAGPGAGELFF. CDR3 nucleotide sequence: TGTGCCAGCAGCGCAGGCCCCGGCGCCGGGGAGCTGTTTTTT.